This T cell receptor beta chain was obtained from a study of T-cell memory formation after mild COVID-19. As concerns this clonotype: Its target is unknown.

Each CDR3 protein is one row after TCRdb ran MiXCR on the 5' RACE reads. Of about 180,000 distinct CDR3 sequences listed, approximately 16% were seen once; the top ten hold just over 2%. Study findings and constraints: A subset of responding clones appeared in pre-infection memory, suggesting cross-reactive memory joined. Whereas later expanders leaned CD4+, clones contracting day 15 to 85 showed a balanced CD4/CD8 makeup. Contracting CD4+ clones lay largely in CM and EM, with CD8+ ones residing in EMRA.

The CDR3 loop spans 15 amino acids. The V gene end was trimmed by 5 bases and the J gene end by 7 bases; junction bases not matched to a gene: 6. Germline V gives CDR1 SGHVT, CDR2 SQSDAQ. The receptor was derived from an adult woman who had mild COVID-19 (a few samples of this study predate the infection). Cell type and time point are not known. The sample comprised PBMCs or a T cell subset sorted from them (not recorded which). The V gene is TRBV7-4, the J gene TRBJ2-1, with 12 bases lining up with TRBD2. CDR3 amino acids: CASSARTSGINEQFF. The DNA of the CDR3 is TGTGCCAGCAGCGCGCGGACTAGCGGGATAAATGAGCAGTTCTTC.